The 9 T cell receptor beta chains presented below share a single source sample, sequenced in a study of Ad26.COV2.S vaccination and SARS-CoV-2 variants. The table came from immunoSEQ multiplex PCR; TCRdb's copy has only in-frame clones and leaves some out. The sample has 120,000 to 150,000 clones; 70% to 90% are singletons. Source: peripheral blood, taken after recovery from COVID-19. These TCRs come from a human donor who had recovered from COVID-19.

On this clone: This CDR3 is also generated by other DNA sequences in the sample. This sequence joins TRBV28 and TRBJ1-1; 8 bases agree with TRBD1. CDR1 MDHEN and CDR2 SYDVKM come from the germline V gene. Losses at the gene ends were 6 bases for V and 1 base for J; bases not matched to a gene: 4. This CDR3 comprises 14 residues. The CDR3 DNA is TGTGCCAGCAGCCACGGACAGGGGAACACTGAAGCTTTCTTT. This translates into CASSHGQGNTEAFF.

J is TRBJ2-3 and V is TRBV7-2; 7 nucleotides agree with TRBD2. The germline V gene has CDR1 SGHTA and CDR2 FQGNSA. Trimming at V came to 6 bases and at J to 4 bases, leaving 10 bases not matched to a gene. This CDR3 has 15 residues. The CDR3 here is CASSRFGEGPDTQYF. CDR3 sequence (DNA): TGTGCCAGCAGTCGGTTCGGGGAGGGGCCAGATACGCAGTATTTT.

V and J are TRBV5-4 and TRBJ2-7, with D perhaps TRBD1 (5 bases). Germline values: CDR1 SGHNT, CDR2 YYREEE (reference sequence). The germline V and J ends were trimmed by 5 bases and 5 bases, with 8 bases remaining between them. The CDR3 consists of 11 residues. CDR3 residues: CASRTGDEQYF. The CDR3, as DNA: TGTGCCAGCAGAACAGGCGACGAGCAGTACTTC. Looking up the rest from reference TRBV5-4 and TRBJ2-7 gives the full variable domain: ETGVTQSPTHLIKTRGQQVTLRCSSQSGHNTVSWYQQALGQGPQFIFQYYREEENGRGNFPPRFSGLQFPNYSSELNVNALELDDSALYLCASRTGDEQYFGPGTRLTVT.

This clone has only a few counts. The genes are TRBV6-2 or TRBV6-3 and TRBJ2-7; D remains unclear. The length of the CDR3 is 14 residues. Germline lookup yields CDR1 MNHEY and CDR2 SVGEGT. The V end was cut by 1 base, the J end by 1 base, with 8 bases between. The CDR3 coding sequence is TGTGCCAGCAGTTACTTCGTGGATTCCTACGAGCAGTACTTC. Its protein product is CASSYFVDSYEQYF.

The V call is TRBV6-2 or TRBV6-3, the J call TRBJ1-5; D gene unclear. Germline CDR1 MNHEY, CDR2 SVGEGT. The ends were cut back, 2 bases at V and 7 bases at J, with 12 bases in the middle. The CDR3 is made up of 14 amino acids. The CDR3 DNA is TGTGCCAGCAGTTACCACGGGAGGCAACAGCCCCAGCATTTT. Translation: CASSYHGRQQPQHF.

The chain combines TRBV14 with TRBJ2-7; weak D call: TRBD2 (5 bases). This CDR3 comprises 15 residues. The germline V and J ends were trimmed by 3 bases and 2 bases, with 14 bases remaining between them. Germline-derived CDR1 and CDR2 are SGHDN and FVKESK. Here the CDR3 reads CASSHPSRGTYEQYF. DNA of the CDR3: TGTGCCAGCAGCCATCCCTCCCGGGGAACCTACGAGCAGTACTTC.

The chain uses TRBV5-1 and TRBJ1-2, with 8 bases lining up with TRBD1. The germline CDR1 and CDR2 sequences are SGHRS and YFSETQ. Trimming removed 3 bases from V and 1 base from J; junction bases left unmatched: 2. The CDR3 has 14 residues. The CDR3: CASSWDRNNYGYTF. The CDR3 DNA reads TGCGCCAGCAGCTGGGACAGGAATAACTATGGCTACACCTTC.

This rearrangement joins TRBV25-1 to TRBJ2-5; D remains unclear. The CDR3 has 11 residues. V was trimmed by 3 bases and J by 2 bases, leaving 1 base between them. Germline loops: CDR1 MGHDK, CDR2 SYGVNS. The CDR3 DNA is TGTGCCAGCAGTGAGCAAGAGACCCAGTACTTC. As protein: CASSEQETQYF. Combining the CDR3 with reference TRBV25-1 and TRBJ2-5 gives the whole variable domain EADIYQTPRYLVIGTGKKITLECSQTMGHDKMYWYQQDPGMELHLIHYSYGVNSTEKGDLSSESTVSRIRTEHFPLTLESARPSHTSQYLCASSEQETQYFGPGTRLLVL.

V gene TRBV29-1 combines with J gene TRBJ2-3; TRBD1 matches 7 bases. V shed 6 bases, J shed 1 base, and the junction held 4 bases outside the gene matches. The CDR3 sequence is 13 residues long. Germline V gives CDR1 SQVTM, CDR2 ANQGSEA. This CDR3 reads CSVRQGGTDTQYF. CDR3 in DNA: TGCAGCGTACGACAGGGAGGCACAGATACGCAGTATTTT.